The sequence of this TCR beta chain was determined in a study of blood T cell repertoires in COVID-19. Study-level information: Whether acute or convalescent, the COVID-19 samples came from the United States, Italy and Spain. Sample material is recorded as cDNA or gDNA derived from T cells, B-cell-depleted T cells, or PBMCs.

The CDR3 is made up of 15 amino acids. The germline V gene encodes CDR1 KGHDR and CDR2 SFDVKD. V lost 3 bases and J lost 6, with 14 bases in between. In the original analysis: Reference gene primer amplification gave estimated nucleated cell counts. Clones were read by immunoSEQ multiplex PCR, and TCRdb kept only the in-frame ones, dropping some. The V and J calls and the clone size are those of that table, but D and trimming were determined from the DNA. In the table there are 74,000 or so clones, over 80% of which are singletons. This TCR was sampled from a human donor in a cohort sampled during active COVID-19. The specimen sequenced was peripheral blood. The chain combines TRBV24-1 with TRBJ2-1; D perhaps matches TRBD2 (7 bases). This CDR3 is CATSDATSRGNEQFF. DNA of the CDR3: TGTGCCACCAGTGATGCGACTAGCAGGGGCAATGAGCAGTTCTTC.